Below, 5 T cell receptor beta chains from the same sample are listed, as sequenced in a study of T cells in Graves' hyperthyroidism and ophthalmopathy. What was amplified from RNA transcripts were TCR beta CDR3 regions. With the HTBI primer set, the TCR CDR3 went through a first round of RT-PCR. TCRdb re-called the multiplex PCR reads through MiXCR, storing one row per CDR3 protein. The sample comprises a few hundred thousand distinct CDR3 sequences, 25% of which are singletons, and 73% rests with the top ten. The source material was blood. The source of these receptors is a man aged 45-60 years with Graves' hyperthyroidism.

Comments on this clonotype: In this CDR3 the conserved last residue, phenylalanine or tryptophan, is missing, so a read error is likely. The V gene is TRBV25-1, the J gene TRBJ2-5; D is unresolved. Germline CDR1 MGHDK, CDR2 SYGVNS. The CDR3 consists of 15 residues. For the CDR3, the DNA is TGTGCCCGCAGCCAGCCAACGCTAAGTCAGGAGACCCAGTACTCC. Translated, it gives CARSQPTLSQETQYS.

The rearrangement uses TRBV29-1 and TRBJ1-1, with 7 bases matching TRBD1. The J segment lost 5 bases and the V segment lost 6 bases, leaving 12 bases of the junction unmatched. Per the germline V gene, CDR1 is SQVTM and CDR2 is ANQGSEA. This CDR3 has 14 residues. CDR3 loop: CSVRQGGGRTEAFF. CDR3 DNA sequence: TGCAGCGTCCGACAGGGAGGTGGTAGGACTGAAGCTTTCTTT.

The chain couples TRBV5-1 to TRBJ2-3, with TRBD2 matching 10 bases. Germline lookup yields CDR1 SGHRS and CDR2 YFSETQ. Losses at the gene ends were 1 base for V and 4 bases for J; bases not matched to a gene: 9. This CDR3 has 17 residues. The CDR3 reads CASSLFLLAGEPDTQYF. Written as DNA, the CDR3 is TGCGCCAGCAGCTTGTTCCTGCTAGCGGGAGAGCCAGATACGCAGTATTTT.

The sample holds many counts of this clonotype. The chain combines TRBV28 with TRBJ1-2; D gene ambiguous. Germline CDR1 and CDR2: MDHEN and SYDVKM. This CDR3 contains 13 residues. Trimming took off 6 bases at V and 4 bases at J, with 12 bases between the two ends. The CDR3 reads CASSVNSVYGYTF. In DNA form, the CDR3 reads TGTGCCAGCAGCGTTAACAGCGTCTATGGCTACACCTTC.

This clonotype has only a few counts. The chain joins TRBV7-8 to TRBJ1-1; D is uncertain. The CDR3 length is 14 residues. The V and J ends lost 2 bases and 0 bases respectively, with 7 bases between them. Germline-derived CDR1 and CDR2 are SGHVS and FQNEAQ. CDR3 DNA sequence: TGTGCCAGCAGCTTACGTCACATGAACACTGAAGCTTTCTTT. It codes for CASSLRHMNTEAFF.